This T cell receptor beta chain was profiled in a study of shared clonotypes between healthy human individuals (dated by TCRdb to about 2020). Notes on the research overall: Three men and two women, aged 18 to 49 years, made up the cohort. To estimate repertoire size and how much clonotypes are shared between individuals, the study performed deep sequencing of blood TCR repertoires from a few healthy adults. Per donor, three plates each were used for CD4 naive and CD4 memory, two for CD8 naive, and one for CD8 memory. Per donor, leukapheresis produced somewhere between about 0.9 and 9.5 billion PBMCs. Different laboratories and diverse techniques were used to prepare libraries and sequence TCR repertoires, to increase sequencing depth and limit assay-specific biases. Beyond this particular receptor, the publication reports: Based on pairwise subsampling, the degree of clonotype sharing among donors was expected to be affected by sequencing depth. Because the study included only a small number of donors, the genetic and exposure-history diversity represented was limited. Rarefaction of sorted-subset datasets indicated incomplete sequencing despite the large sequencing depth. Sampling was restricted to blood, and TCR repertoires in tissue are likely to differ from TCR repertoires in blood. Naive subsets generally had larger estimated clonotype richness than memory subsets did. When a few donors were compared, the shared fraction of clonotypes was 5% to 6.5% for naive CD4, 3.5% to 4% for naive CD8, roughly 2.3% for memory CD4, and under 0.5% for memory CD8. Compared with non-shared clonotypes, clonotypes shared by all four sorted-subset donors had higher generation probabilities.

A word on this clone: Its binding antigen is unknown. Per-base qualities were not stored, and no clone one base away is much larger.

For the CD8 naive samples, CD45RO-negative cells were positively selected for CCR7, yielding a CD45RA+CCR7+ population from which TemRA cells were excluded. The donors were healthy, HIV-negative adults who had no recently reported acute infections or vaccinations. All donors were Caucasian adults living in Nashville, Tennessee, USA. Blood was obtained by leukapheresis, after which PBMCs were separated by Ficoll-Histopaque density gradient centrifugation and cryopreserved in liquid nitrogen vapor phase. Purity and quantity of every magnetically sorted T cell population were checked by analytical flow cytometry. Genomic DNA was isolated from every sorted fraction and measured by UV absorbance on a Nanodrop 2000c. The germline ends are 13 bases apart after V is trimmed by 3 bases and J by 1 base. The CDR3, from cysteine to phenylalanine, totals 14 residues. The retained sequence is limited to the CDR3, 42 bases, with the frame set at the first base. Sequences SQVTM (CDR1) and ANQGSEA (CDR2) are obtained from the germline V gene.

TCR CDR3 regions were amplified from genomic DNA by multiplex PCR using the deep immunoSEQ assay. For each cell subset, the extracted genomic DNA was distributed evenly across all wells of several immunoSEQ 96-well plates, and each plate served as one replicate. Each replicate PCR for sorted subsets received around 210 ng genomic DNA, equal to tens of thousands of T cell genomes. The purified libraries were quantified using a Qubit 3.0 fluorometer, sized with a Bioanalyzer 2100, and then quantified again using the KAPA Library Quantification kit. Every immunoSEQ 96-well plate was sequenced on a separate single-read 150-cycle Illumina NextSeq 550 flow cell. As for the original processing: Because only junctional sequences without quality scores were contained in the immunoSEQ output, filtering matching that applied to full-length reads could not be performed. Sequences were annotated with PyIR, a Python wrapper for IgBLAST v1.9, and V/J genes and CDR3 were assigned using IMGT germline references. Reads were removed for weak V/J assignments (E-value above 1e-6), missing CDR3, stop codons, out-of-frame junctions, or ambiguous translated residues. A V3J clonotype was defined by an identical inferred V gene, J gene, and CDR3 amino acid sequence. The percentage overlap between two repertoires was calculated by dividing the number of shared unique clonotypes by the size of the smaller repertoire. RTK rarefaction, the Chao1 estimator, and Recon v2.1 estimates of unobserved clonotypes were used to assess repertoire richness. Generation probabilities for all TCRbeta clonotypes obtained by the gDNA method from a handful of donors were computed using OLGA. In TCRdb, the immuneACCESS table is reduced to in-frame sequences with V and J assigned. These tables do not hold every clone; where another copy was compared, an unresolved V gene accounts for under half, and the others remain unexplained. D and trimming were read from the DNA, whereas the V and J calls and clone size are those reported in that table. In all, the sample holds around 2,100,000 clones, and roughly 95% of those were seen once. The ten largest clones add up to roughly 1% of the sample.

The specimen sequenced was naive CD8+ T cells sorted from blood. The meaning of the sample's cell subset or site label: CD45RA+CCR7+. Rearrangement joined TRBV29-1 to TRBJ2-7; matching of 7 bases hints at TRBD1 as the D gene. The source is a young man in good health. In nucleotide form, the sequence is TGCAGCGTTGAGTGGCGGGACAGATCCTACGAGCAGTACTTC. It translates as CSVEWRDRSYEQYF.